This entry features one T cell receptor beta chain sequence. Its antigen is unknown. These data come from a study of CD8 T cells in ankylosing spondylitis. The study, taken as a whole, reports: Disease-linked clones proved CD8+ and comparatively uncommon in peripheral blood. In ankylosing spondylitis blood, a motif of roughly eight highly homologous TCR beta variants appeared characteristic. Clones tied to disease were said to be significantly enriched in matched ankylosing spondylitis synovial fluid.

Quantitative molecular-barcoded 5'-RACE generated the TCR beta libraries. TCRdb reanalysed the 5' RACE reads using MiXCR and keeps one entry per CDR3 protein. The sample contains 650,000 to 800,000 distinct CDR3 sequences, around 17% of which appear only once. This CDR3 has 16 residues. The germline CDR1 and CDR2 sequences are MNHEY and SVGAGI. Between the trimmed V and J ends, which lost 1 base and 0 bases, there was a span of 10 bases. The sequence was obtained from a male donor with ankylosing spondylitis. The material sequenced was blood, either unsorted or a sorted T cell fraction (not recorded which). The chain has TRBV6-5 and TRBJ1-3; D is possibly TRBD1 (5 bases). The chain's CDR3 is CASSYFTGSSGNTIYF. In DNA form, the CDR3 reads TGTGCCAGCAGTTACTTTACAGGAAGCTCTGGAAACACCATATATTTT.